Listed here is a single T cell receptor beta chain. Germline and junction disagree at one end, which may indicate a read error. In the original processing: Counts of nucleated cells, estimated from reference gene primer amplification, were obtained. Assay: immunoSEQ multiplex PCR; the TCRdb copy retains only in-frame clones and omits some. V and J calls and clone size are copied from that table; D and trimming were computed from the DNA. Here the sample spans 150,000 to 200,000 clones, approximately 90% being singletons. This CDR3 region has 13 residues. The germline CDR1 and CDR2 sequences are MGHRA and YSYEKL. This entry is derived from a study of blood T cell repertoires in COVID-19. For the study at large: Sites across the United States, Italy and Spain contributed samples from acute and convalescent COVID-19. PBMCs, B-cell-depleted T cells, or T cells provided the cDNA or gDNA that made up the material.

The chain has TRBV4-1 and TRBJ2-3; 9 bases agree with TRBD2. Sequenced input: peripheral blood. The receptor's source is a human donor in a cohort sampled during active COVID-19. The CDR3 reads CASREVPGLALDF. The CDR3 bases are TGCGCCAGCAGGGAGGTACCGGGACTAGCATTGGATTTT.